The clone carrying this TCR beta chain was seen many times. The CDR3 end falls 3 residues outside the read, so it is completed with the germline J gene. These data come from a study of T cell clonality in common variable immunodeficiency. Method: immunoSEQ multiplex PCR; TCRdb's copy keeps in-frame clones and lacks some. The sample shows roughly 50,000 clones, none of them appearing just once. CDR1 and CDR2 from the germline V gene are ENHRY and SYGVKD. CDR3 length equals 13 residues. The ends were cut back, 10 bases at V and 0 bases at J, with 12 bases in the middle. The sequencing input was peripheral blood mononuclear cells. The genes are TRBV10-3 and TRBJ2-5; tentative D call: TRBD1 (6 bases). The source is a person aged 18 to 70 in good health. The chain's CDR3 is CASRGGYQETQYF. The part of the CDR3 DNA that was read is TGTGCCAGCAGGGGCGGGTACCAAGAGACC.